This paragraph covers one T cell receptor (beta chain) sequence. What it recognizes is unknown. Profiled with immunoSEQ multiplex PCR; TCRdb holds only in-frame clones, not every one. Of approximately 2,200,000 clones in the sample, about 92% were seen once. CDR1 and CDR2 from the germline V gene are MNHNS and SASEGT. The CDR3 runs 13 residues. V was trimmed by 1 base and J by 3 bases, leaving 7 bases between them. The data stem from a study of shared clonotypes between healthy human individuals. Study-wide findings and caveats: Rarefaction gave evidence that sorted-subset sequencing remained incomplete despite large depth.

CD8 cells regarded as naive lacked CD45RO, were positively chosen for CCR7, and omitted terminally differentiated effector memory CD45RA+ cells. This TCR was sampled from a man between 18 and 35 years old in good health. Some clones in this sample may be carry-over from other donors' samples. The sample was naive CD8+ T cells from PBMCs. J is TRBJ2-7 and V is TRBV6-1; D is perhaps TRBD2 (5 bases). This chain's CDR3 is CASSEVTSYEQYF. DNA for the CDR3: TGTGCCAGCAGTGAAGTCACTAGCTACGAGCAGTACTTC.